Following are 2 T cell receptor beta chains from one sample sequenced in a study of T-cell memory formation after mild COVID-19. TCRdb recomputed calls from the 5' RACE reads with MiXCR, one row per CDR3 protein. The repertoire includes 130,000 to 150,000 distinct CDR3 sequences, under 7% of them detected once, and 2% to 2.5% sits in the top ten. The sample taken for sequencing was PBMCs or a T cell subset sorted from them (not recorded which). These receptors were collected from an adult woman who had mild COVID-19 (a few samples of this study predate the infection). Cell type and time point are not known.

The sample holds a few counts of this clonotype. V and J are TRBV7-8 and TRBJ2-1; 8 bases match TRBD2. The ends lost 5 bases at V and 0 bases at J; junction bases unmatched: 6. The CDR3 spans 16 residues. CDR1 is SGHVS and CDR2 is FQNEAQ in the germline V gene. In DNA, the CDR3 is TGTGCCAGCAGCCCCACCGGGACTAGCTCCTACAATGAGCAGTTCTTC. Amino acids: CASSPTGTSSYNEQFF.

The table lists this clonotype with a few counts. The chain links TRBV20-1 to TRBJ2-7; D might be TRBD1 (6 bases). This CDR3 comprises 13 residues. The V gene lost 5 bases and the J gene lost 0 bases, with 11 bases spanning the gap. Germline V gene data show CDR1 as DFQATT and CDR2 as SNEGSKA (reference sequence). This chain's CDR3 is CSAFLGHSYEQYF. Written as DNA, the CDR3 is TGCAGTGCTTTCTTGGGACACTCCTACGAGCAGTACTTC.